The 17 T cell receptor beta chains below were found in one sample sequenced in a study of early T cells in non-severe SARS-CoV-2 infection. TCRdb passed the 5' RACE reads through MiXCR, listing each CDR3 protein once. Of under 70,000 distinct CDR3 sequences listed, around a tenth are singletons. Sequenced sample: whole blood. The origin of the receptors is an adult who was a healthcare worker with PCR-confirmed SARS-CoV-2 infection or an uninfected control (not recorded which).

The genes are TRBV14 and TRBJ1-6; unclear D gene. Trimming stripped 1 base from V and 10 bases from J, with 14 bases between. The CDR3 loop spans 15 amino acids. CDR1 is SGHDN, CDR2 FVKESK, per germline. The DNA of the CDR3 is TGTGCCAGCAGCCAAGCAACGGGGAATGTGTCACCCCTCCACTTT. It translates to CASSQATGNVSPLHF.

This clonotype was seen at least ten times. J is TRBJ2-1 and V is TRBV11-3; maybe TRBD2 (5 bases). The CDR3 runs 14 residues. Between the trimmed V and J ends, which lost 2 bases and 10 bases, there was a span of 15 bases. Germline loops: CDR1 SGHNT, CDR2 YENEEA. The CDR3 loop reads CASSLLPRGEEQFF. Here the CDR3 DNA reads TGTGCCAGCAGCTTATTGCCCCGGGGAGAAGAGCAGTTCTTC.

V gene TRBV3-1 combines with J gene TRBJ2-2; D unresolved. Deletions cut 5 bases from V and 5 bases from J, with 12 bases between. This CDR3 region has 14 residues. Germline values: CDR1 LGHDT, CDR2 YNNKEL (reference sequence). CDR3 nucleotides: TGTGCCAGCAGCGCACGGGTGGGGACCGGGGAGCTGTTTTTT. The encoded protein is CASSARVGTGELFF.

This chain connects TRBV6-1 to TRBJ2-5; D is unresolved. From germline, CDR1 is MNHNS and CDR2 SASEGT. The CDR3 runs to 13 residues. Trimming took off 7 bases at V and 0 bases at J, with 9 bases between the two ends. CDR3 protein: CASMIPYQETQYF. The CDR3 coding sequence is TGTGCCAGCATGATCCCCTACCAAGAGACCCAGTACTTC.

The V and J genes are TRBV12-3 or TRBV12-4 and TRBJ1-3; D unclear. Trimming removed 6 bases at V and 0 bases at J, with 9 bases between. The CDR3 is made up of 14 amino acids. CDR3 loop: CASRPGISGNTIYF. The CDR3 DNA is TGTGCCAGCAGACCCGGGATCTCTGGAAACACCATATATTTT.

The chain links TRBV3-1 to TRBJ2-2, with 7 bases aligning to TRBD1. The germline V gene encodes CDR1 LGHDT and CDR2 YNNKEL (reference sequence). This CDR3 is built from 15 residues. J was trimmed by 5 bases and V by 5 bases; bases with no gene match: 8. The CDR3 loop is CASSWLQGRTGELFF. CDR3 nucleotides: TGTGCCAGCAGCTGGTTACAGGGGCGGACCGGGGAGCTGTTTTTT.

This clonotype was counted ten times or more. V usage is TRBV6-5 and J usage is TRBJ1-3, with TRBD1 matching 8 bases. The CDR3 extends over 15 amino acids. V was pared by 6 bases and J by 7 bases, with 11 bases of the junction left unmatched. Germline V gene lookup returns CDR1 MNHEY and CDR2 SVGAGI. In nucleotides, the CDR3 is TGTGCCAGCAGCCGGACAGGGTTTGGGGGTAACACCATATATTTT. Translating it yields CASSRTGFGGNTIYF.

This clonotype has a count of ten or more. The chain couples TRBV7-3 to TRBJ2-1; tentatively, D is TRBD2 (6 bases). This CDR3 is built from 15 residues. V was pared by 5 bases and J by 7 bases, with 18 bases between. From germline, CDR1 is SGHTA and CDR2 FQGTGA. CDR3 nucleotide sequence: TGTGCCAGCAGCCCCGCGGCGGGGCCTAAGAATGAGCAGTTCTTC. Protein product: CASSPAAGPKNEQFF.

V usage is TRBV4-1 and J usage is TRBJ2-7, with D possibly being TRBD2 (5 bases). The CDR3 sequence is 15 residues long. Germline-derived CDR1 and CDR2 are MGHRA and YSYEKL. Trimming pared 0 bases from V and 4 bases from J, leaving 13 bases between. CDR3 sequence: CASSQDAGFGYEQYF. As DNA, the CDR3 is TGCGCCAGCAGCCAAGATGCGGGTTTCGGATACGAGCAGTACTTC.

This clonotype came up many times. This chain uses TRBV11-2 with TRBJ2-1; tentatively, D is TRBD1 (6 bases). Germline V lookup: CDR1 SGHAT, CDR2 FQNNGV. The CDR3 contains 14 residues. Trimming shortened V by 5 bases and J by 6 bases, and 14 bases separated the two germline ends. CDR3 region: CASSRAGDSNEQFF. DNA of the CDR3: TGTGCCAGCAGCCGGGCAGGGGATAGCAATGAGCAGTTCTTC.

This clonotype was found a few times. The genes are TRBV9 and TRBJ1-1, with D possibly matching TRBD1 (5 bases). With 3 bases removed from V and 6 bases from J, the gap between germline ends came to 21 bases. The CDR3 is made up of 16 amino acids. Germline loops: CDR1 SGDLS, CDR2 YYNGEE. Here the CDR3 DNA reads TGTGCCAGCAGCGCGAGCGGGACGGTGTTAAGGTCTGAAGCTTTCTTT. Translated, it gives CASSASGTVLRSEAFF.

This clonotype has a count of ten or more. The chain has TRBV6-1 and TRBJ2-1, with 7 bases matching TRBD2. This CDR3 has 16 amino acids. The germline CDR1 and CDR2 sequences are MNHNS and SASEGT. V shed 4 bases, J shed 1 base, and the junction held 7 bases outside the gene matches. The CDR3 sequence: CASSGYGGGSYNEQFF. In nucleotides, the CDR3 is TGTGCCAGCAGTGGATACGGGGGAGGGTCCTACAATGAGCAGTTCTTC.

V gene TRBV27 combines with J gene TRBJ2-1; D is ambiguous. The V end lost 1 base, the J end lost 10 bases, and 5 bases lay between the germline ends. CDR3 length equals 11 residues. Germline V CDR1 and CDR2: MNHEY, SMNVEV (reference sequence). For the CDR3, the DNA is TGTGCCAGCAGTTTATTTGGCGAGCAGTTCTTC. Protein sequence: CASSLFGEQFF.

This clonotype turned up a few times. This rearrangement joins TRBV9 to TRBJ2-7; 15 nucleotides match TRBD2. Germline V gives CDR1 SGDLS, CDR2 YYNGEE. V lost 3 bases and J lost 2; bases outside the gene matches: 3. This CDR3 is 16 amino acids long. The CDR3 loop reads CASSAGLAGGTYEQYF. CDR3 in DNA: TGTGCCAGCAGCGCGGGACTAGCGGGAGGTACCTACGAGCAGTACTTC.

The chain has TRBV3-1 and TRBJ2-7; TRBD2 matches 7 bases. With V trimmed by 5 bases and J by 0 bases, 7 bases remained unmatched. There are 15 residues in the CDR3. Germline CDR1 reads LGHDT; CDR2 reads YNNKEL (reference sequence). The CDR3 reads CASSYGGTFSYEQYF. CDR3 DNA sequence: TGTGCCAGCAGCTACGGGGGGACCTTCTCCTACGAGCAGTACTTC.

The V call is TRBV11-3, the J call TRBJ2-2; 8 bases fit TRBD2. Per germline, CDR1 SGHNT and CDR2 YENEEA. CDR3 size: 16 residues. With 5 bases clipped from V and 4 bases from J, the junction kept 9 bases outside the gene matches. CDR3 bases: TGTGCCAGCAGCAGGAGCGGGAGACCAACCACCGGGGAGCTGTTTTTT. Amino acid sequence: CASSRSGRPTTGELFF.

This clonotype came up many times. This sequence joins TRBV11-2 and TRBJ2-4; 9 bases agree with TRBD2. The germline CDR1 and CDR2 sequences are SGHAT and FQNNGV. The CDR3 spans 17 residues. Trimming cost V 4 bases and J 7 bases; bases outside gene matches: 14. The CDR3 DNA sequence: TGTGCCAGCAGCTCACGATTAGGGCGGGAGGGCCGCAACATTCAGTACTTC. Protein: CASSSRLGREGRNIQYF.